This T cell receptor beta chain was sequenced during a study of molecular identifiers for immune sequencing clone quantification. Sorted naive CD8 T cells, 20,000 to 1,000,000, were sequenced from 10%, 30% or 50% RNA. The sorting of naive CD8 T cells used the CD8+CD4-CCR7+CD45RA+ phenotype. Findings and caveats of the study: Clones above 20 RNA copies held over 97% of effector molecules, under 1% in naive cells.

Library preparation followed earlier protocols using designated TCR primers. TCRdb analysed the PCR reads with MiXCR anew, one entry per CDR3 protein. The sample shows about 630,000 distinct CDR3 sequences, around 25% of them seen only once. With regard to this clonotype: Antigen unknown.

This clonotype was obtained from a human donor in good health. Some libraries in this study had Jurkat cell RNA spiked in. Sequencing was done on a sample of naive CD8+ T cells from blood, with Jurkat cell RNA spiked in. Subset meaning: FACS-sorted CD8+CD4-CCR7+CD45RA+ naive T cells.

The CDR3 is CSVVGGKTGDRGEQYF. CDR3 sequence (DNA): TGCAGCGTTGTAGGGGGCAAAACGGGAGACCGAGGCGAGCAGTACTTC. The V call is TRBV29-1, the J call TRBJ2-7; weak D call: TRBD1 (7 bases). Trimming pared 4 bases from V and 6 bases from J, leaving 25 bases between. CDR3 length equals 16 residues. Germline CDR1 and CDR2: SQVTM and ANQGSEA.